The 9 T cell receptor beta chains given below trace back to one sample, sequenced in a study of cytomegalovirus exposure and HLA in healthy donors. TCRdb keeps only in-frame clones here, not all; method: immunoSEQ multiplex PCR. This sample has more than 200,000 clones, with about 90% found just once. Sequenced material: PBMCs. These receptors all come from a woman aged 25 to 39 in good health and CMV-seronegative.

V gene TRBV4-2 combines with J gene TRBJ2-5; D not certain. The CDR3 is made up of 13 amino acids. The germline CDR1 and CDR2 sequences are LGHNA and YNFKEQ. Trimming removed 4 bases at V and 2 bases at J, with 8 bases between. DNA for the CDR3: TGTGCCAGCAGCCCTCTCTTACAAGAGACCCAGTACTTC. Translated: CASSPLLQETQYF.

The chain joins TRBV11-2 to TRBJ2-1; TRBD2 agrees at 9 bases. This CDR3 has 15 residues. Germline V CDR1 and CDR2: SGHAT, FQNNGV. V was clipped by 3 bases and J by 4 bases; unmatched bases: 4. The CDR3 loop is CASSLTSGLYNEQFF. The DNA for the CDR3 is TGTGCCAGCAGCTTGACTAGCGGACTTTACAATGAGCAGTTCTTC.

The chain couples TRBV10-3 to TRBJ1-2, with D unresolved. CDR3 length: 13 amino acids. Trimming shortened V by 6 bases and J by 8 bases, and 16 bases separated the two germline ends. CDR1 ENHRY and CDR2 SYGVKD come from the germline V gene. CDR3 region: CAIRERVSRGYTF. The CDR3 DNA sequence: TGTGCCATCAGAGAAAGGGTTTCTCGAGGCTACACCTTC.

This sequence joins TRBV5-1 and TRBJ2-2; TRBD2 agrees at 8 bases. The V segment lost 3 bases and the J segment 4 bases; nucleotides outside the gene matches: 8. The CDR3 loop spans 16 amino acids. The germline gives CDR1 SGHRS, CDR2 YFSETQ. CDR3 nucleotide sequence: TGCGCCAGCAGCTGGGAAGCGGGAGTTACCACCGGGGAGCTGTTTTTT. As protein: CASSWEAGVTTGELFF.

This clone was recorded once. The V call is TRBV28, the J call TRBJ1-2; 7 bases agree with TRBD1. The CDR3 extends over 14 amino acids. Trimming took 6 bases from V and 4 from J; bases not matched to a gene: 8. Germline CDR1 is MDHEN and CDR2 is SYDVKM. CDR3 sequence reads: CASRSTGRTYGYTF. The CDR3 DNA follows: TGTGCCAGCAGATCGACAGGGAGAACCTATGGCTACACCTTC.

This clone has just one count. The CDR3 loop reads CASTSGANTGELFF. CDR3 DNA sequence: TGTGCCAGCACGAGCGGGGCGAACACCGGGGAGCTGTTTTTT. The chain links TRBV27 to TRBJ2-2; 7 nucleotides match TRBD2. V shed 7 bases and J 0 bases; nucleotides not matched to a gene: 2. This CDR3 is built from 14 residues. From germline, CDR1 is MNHEY and CDR2 SMNVEV (reference sequence).

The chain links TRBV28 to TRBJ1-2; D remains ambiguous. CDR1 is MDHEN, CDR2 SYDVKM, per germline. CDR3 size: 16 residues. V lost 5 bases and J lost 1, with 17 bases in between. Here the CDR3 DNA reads TGTGCCAGCAGTCAACTGTCTCTTCTTCGTAACTATGGCTACACCTTC. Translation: CASSQLSLLRNYGYTF.

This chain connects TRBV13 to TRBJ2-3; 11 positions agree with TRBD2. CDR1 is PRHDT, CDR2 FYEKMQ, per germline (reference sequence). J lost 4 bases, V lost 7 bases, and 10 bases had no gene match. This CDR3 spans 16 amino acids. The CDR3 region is CASNLLAGGVADTQYF. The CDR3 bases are TGTGCCAGCAACCTCCTAGCGGGAGGAGTGGCAGATACGCAGTATTTT.

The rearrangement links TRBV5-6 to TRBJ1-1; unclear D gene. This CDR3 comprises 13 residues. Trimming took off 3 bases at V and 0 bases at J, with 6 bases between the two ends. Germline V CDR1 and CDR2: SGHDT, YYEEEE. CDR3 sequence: CASSSVMNTEAFF. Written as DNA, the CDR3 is TGTGCCAGCAGCTCTGTTATGAACACTGAAGCTTTCTTT.